These T cell receptor beta chains were read from a single sample in a study of blood T cell repertoires in COVID-19. Profiling relied on immunoSEQ multiplex PCR, and the TCRdb table lists in-frame clones only, not all of them. The sample includes under 80,000 clones, 86% of them seen just once. What was sequenced was peripheral blood. The receptors here all came from a man aged 50-60 years with active COVID-19. The CDR3 runs from the conserved cysteine through the conserved F or W. The D gene is left open where the match is weak. A clone size is listed for some rows: how often the clone was seen (once, few, many), or a class if it is expanded.

V gene: TRBV6-4; J gene: TRBJ2-3; clone size: -; D gene: TRBD2; CDR3 protein: CASSENGGADTQYF; CDR3 DNA: TGTGCCAGCAGTGAAAACGGGGGGGCAGATACGCAGTATTTT
V gene: TRBV10-3; J gene: TRBJ2-2; clone size: once; D gene: -; CDR3 protein: CAIRQGNTGELFF; CDR3 DNA: TGTGCCATCAGGCAGGGTAACACCGGGGAGCTGTTTTTT
V gene: TRBV3-1/TRBV3-2; J gene: TRBJ2-7; clone size: -; D gene: -; CDR3 protein: CASSQHGTYEQYF; CDR3 DNA: TGTGCCAGCAGCCAGCACGGGACCTACGAGCAGTACTTC
V gene: TRBV2; J gene: TRBJ2-5; clone size: -; D gene: -; CDR3 protein: CASSEESAFSETQYF; CDR3 DNA: TGTGCCAGCAGTGAAGAATCCGCGTTTTCAGAGACCCAGTACTTC
V gene: TRBV5-4; J gene: TRBJ2-7; clone size: many; D gene: -; CDR3 protein: CASSRMQGLKNEQYF; CDR3 DNA: TGTGCCAGCAGCCGCATGCAGGGACTGAAAAACGAGCAGTACTTC
V gene: TRBV7-9; J gene: TRBJ1-1; clone size: -; D gene: -; CDR3 protein: CASSLVGGRGEAFF; CDR3 DNA: TGTGCCAGCAGCTTAGTCGGGGGTCGGGGGGAAGCTTTCTTT
V gene: TRBV7-9; J gene: TRBJ2-1; clone size: -; D gene: TRBD1; CDR3 protein: CASSTGDRGRDEQFF; CDR3 DNA: TGTGCCAGCAGCACGGGGGACAGGGGGCGTGATGAGCAGTTCTTC
V gene: TRBV15; J gene: TRBJ1-5; clone size: -; D gene: -; CDR3 protein: CATSRDPGVGQPQHF; CDR3 DNA: TGTGCCACCAGCAGAGATCCCGGGGTCGGGCAGCCCCAGCATTTT
V gene: TRBV5-1; J gene: TRBJ2-1; clone size: once; D gene: TRBD2; CDR3 protein: CASSLGSSGRINEQFF; CDR3 DNA: TGCGCCAGCAGCTTGGGATCCAGCGGGAGGATCAATGAGCAGTTCTTC
V gene: TRBV20-1; J gene: TRBJ2-5; clone size: once; D gene: -; CDR3 protein: CSASPNKETQYF; CDR3 DNA: TGCAGTGCTAGTCCCAACAAAGAGACCCAGTACTTC
V gene: TRBV5-5; J gene: TRBJ1-1; clone size: -; D gene: -; CDR3 protein: CASSMDTTEAFF; CDR3 DNA: TGTGCCAGCAGCATGGACACGACTGAAGCTTTCTTT
V gene: TRBV25-1; J gene: TRBJ1-4; clone size: -; D gene: TRBD1; CDR3 protein: CASTPPGTGVEKLFF; CDR3 DNA: TGTGCCAGCACCCCCCCCGGGACAGGGGTAGAAAAACTGTTTTTT
V gene: TRBV7-8; J gene: TRBJ2-7; clone size: -; D gene: -; CDR3 protein: CASSLGRAGPSYEQYF; CDR3 DNA: TGTGCCAGCAGCTTAGGGAGGGCAGGGCCTTCCTACGAGCAGTACTTC
V gene: TRBV9; J gene: TRBJ1-2; clone size: -; D gene: -; CDR3 protein: CASSVLGTPNYGYTF; CDR3 DNA: TGTGCCAGCAGCGTATTAGGGACACCGAACTATGGCTACACCTTC
V gene: TRBV6-2/TRBV6-3; J gene: TRBJ1-2; clone size: -; D gene: TRBD1; CDR3 protein: CASSPRDRGFNYGYTF; CDR3 DNA: TGTGCCAGCAGTCCCCGGGACAGGGGCTTCAACTATGGCTACACCTTC
V gene: TRBV5-1; J gene: TRBJ1-4; clone size: -; D gene: -; CDR3 protein: CASSLDRAEKLFF; CDR3 DNA: TGCGCCAGCAGCTTGGACAGGGCGGAAAAACTGTTTTTT
V gene: TRBV19; J gene: TRBJ2-7; clone size: -; D gene: TRBD1; CDR3 protein: CASSPPPGTGNSYEQYF; CDR3 DNA: TGTGCCAGTAGCCCCCCCCCAGGGACAGGTAACTCCTACGAGCAGTACTTC
V gene: TRBV3-1/TRBV3-2; J gene: TRBJ2-7; clone size: -; D gene: -; CDR3 protein: CASSQGGAYEQYF; CDR3 DNA: TGTGCCAGCAGCCAAGGCGGTGCCTACGAGCAGTACTTC
V gene: TRBV29-1; J gene: TRBJ1-1; clone size: -; D gene: -; CDR3 protein: CSAQSGVSGTEAFF; CDR3 DNA: TGCAGCGCTCAGTCCGGGGTCTCGGGCACTGAAGCTTTCTTT
V gene: TRBV11-2; J gene: TRBJ2-3; clone size: -; D gene: -; CDR3 protein: CASSSTGLDTQYF; CDR3 DNA: TGTGCCAGCAGCTCGACAGGTCTCGATACGCAGTATTTT
V gene: TRBV18; J gene: TRBJ2-4; clone size: -; D gene: TRBD2; CDR3 protein: CASSPTLAGGINIQYF; CDR3 DNA: TGTGCCAGCTCACCAACCCTAGCGGGGGGGATTAACATTCAGTACTTC
V gene: TRBV6-6; J gene: TRBJ2-3; clone size: -; D gene: -; CDR3 protein: CASSYPYTDTQYF; CDR3 DNA: TGTGCCAGCAGTTACCCGTACACAGATACGCAGTATTTT
V gene: TRBV4-2; J gene: TRBJ2-1; clone size: few; D gene: -; CDR3 protein: CASSQVGGGDEQFF; CDR3 DNA: TGTGCCAGCAGCCAAGTGGGAGGAGGGGATGAGCAGTTCTTC
V gene: TRBV6-5; J gene: TRBJ2-7; clone size: -; D gene: -; CDR3 protein: CAAGINRDYEQYF; CDR3 DNA: TGTGCCGCAGGAATTAATAGAGACTACGAGCAGTACTTC
V gene: TRBV11-2; J gene: TRBJ1-2; clone size: -; D gene: -; CDR3 protein: CASSPSAYRVVGGYTF; CDR3 DNA: TGTGCCAGCAGCCCCAGCGCCTACCGGGTGGTAGGTGGCTACACCTTC
V gene: TRBV24-1; J gene: TRBJ2-1; clone size: -; D gene: -; CDR3 protein: CATSWGRGMQFF; CDR3 DNA: TGTGCCACCAGTTGGGGCAGGGGCATGCAGTTCTTC
V gene: TRBV6-5; J gene: TRBJ2-7; clone size: -; D gene: -; CDR3 protein: CASRTTASRYEQYF; CDR3 DNA: TGTGCCAGCAGAACTACCGCCTCCCGCTACGAGCAGTACTTC
V gene: TRBV9; J gene: TRBJ2-5; clone size: few; D gene: TRBD2; CDR3 protein: CASSVGGLAGREETQYF; CDR3 DNA: TGTGCCAGCAGCGTAGGGGGACTAGCGGGAAGAGAGGAGACCCAGTACTTC
V gene: TRBV2; J gene: TRBJ2-2; clone size: -; D gene: TRBD2; CDR3 protein: CASRGLVGTGELFF; CDR3 DNA: TGTGCCAGCAGGGGACTAGTCGGCACCGGGGAGCTGTTTTTT
V gene: TRBV7-2; J gene: TRBJ1-5; clone size: -; D gene: TRBD1; CDR3 protein: CASSTGGTYNQPQHF; CDR3 DNA: TGTGCCAGCAGCACAGGGGGCACTTACAATCAGCCCCAGCATTTT
V gene: TRBV18; J gene: TRBJ2-1; clone size: -; D gene: -; CDR3 protein: CASSDYPSAEQFF; CDR3 DNA: TGTGCCAGCTCAGACTACCCTAGCGCTGAGCAGTTCTTC
V gene: TRBV11-1; J gene: TRBJ2-3; clone size: -; D gene: TRBD2; CDR3 protein: CASSLGRGGLEDTQYF; CDR3 DNA: TGTGCCAGCAGCTTAGGTCGGGGGGGCCTTGAAGATACGCAGTATTTT
V gene: TRBV9; J gene: TRBJ2-1; clone size: -; D gene: -; CDR3 protein: CASSGGLQAYNEQFF; CDR3 DNA: TGTGCCAGCAGCGGGGGGCTTCAGGCCTACAATGAGCAGTTCTTC
V gene: TRBV7-9; J gene: TRBJ2-2; clone size: -; D gene: -; CDR3 protein: CASSPGQPNTGELFF; CDR3 DNA: TGTGCCAGCAGCCCAGGGCAACCAAACACCGGGGAGCTGTTTTTT
V gene: TRBV7-9; J gene: TRBJ2-7; clone size: once; D gene: -; CDR3 protein: CASSLQGLHEQYF; CDR3 DNA: TGTGCCAGCAGCTTACAGGGTTTGCACGAGCAGTACTTC
V gene: TRBV29-1; J gene: TRBJ2-1; clone size: -; D gene: TRBD1; CDR3 protein: CSVARDRGYNEQFF; CDR3 DNA: TGCAGCGTTGCCCGGGACAGGGGGTACAATGAGCAGTTCTTC
V gene: TRBV18; J gene: TRBJ2-3; clone size: -; D gene: -; CDR3 protein: CASSPPIITDTQYF; CDR3 DNA: TGTGCCAGCTCACCGCCTATCATTACAGATACGCAGTATTTT
V gene: TRBV7-9; J gene: TRBJ2-3; clone size: -; D gene: TRBD2; CDR3 protein: CASSLGFGGRGDTQYF; CDR3 DNA: TGTGCCAGCAGCTTAGGATTCGGCGGGAGAGGAGATACGCAGTATTTT
V gene: TRBV30; J gene: TRBJ2-7; clone size: -; D gene: -; CDR3 protein: CAWSGRGASVRDEQYF; CDR3 DNA: TGTGCCTGGAGCGGACGTGGGGCTAGCGTAAGGGACGAGCAGTACTTC
V gene: TRBV12-3/TRBV12-4; J gene: TRBJ2-5; clone size: -; D gene: -; CDR3 protein: CASQTVQETQYF; CDR3 DNA: TGTGCCAGCCAGACAGTTCAAGAGACCCAGTACTTC
V gene: TRBV4-3; J gene: TRBJ1-4; clone size: -; D gene: TRBD1; CDR3 protein: CASSQDRQGVEKLFF; CDR3 DNA: TGCGCCAGCAGCCAAGACCGGCAGGGGGTTGAAAAACTGTTTTTT
V gene: TRBV6-5; J gene: TRBJ1-1; clone size: -; D gene: TRBD1; CDR3 protein: CASSYATGRTEAFF; CDR3 DNA: TGTGCCAGCAGTTACGCGACAGGGAGGACTGAAGCTTTCTTT
V gene: TRBV15; J gene: TRBJ2-1; clone size: -; D gene: -; CDR3 protein: CATSRERDLTYNEQFF; CDR3 DNA: TGTGCCACCAGCAGAGAAAGGGACTTGACCTACAATGAGCAGTTCTTC
V gene: TRBV3-1/TRBV3-2; J gene: TRBJ2-1; clone size: -; D gene: -; CDR3 protein: CASSQAPGVYNEQFF; CDR3 DNA: TGTGCCAGCAGCCAAGCCCCCGGGGTATACAATGAGCAGTTCTTC
V gene: TRBV2; J gene: TRBJ1-1; clone size: -; D gene: TRBD1; CDR3 protein: CASSDRGGNTEAFF; CDR3 DNA: TGTGCCAGCAGCGACAGGGGCGGGAACACTGAAGCTTTCTTT
V gene: TRBV6-2/TRBV6-3; J gene: TRBJ1-5; clone size: -; D gene: -; CDR3 protein: CASSLQGRSNQPQHF; CDR3 DNA: TGTGCCAGCAGTCTACAGGGCAGGAGCAATCAGCCCCAGCATTTT
V gene: TRBV6-2/TRBV6-3; J gene: TRBJ2-3; clone size: -; D gene: TRBD2; CDR3 protein: CASSYGGRLSTDTQYF; CDR3 DNA: TGTGCCAGCAGTTACGGCGGGAGGCTAAGCACAGATACGCAGTATTTT